This T cell receptor (beta chain) appears in the sequencing data of a study of T-cell reconstitution after alpha-beta-depleted transplantation in children. Whole-study results and caveats: In patients about two months after transplant, alpha-beta T cells reportedly arose from several hundred expanded graft clones. At one year after transplant, newly produced T cells mostly accounted for T-cell counts and diversity. Some patients' high day-60 TCRbeta diversity was attributed to recipient cells surviving conditioning.

A remark on this clonotype: The antigen remains unidentified.

Library preparation (for TCRbeta) was performed with unique molecular identifiers. One entry per CDR3 protein, called by TCRdb with MiXCR from the PCR reads. The sample includes under 60,000 distinct CDR3 sequences, roughly 5% of them seen just once. CDR1 is MRHNA and CDR2 is SNTAGT in the germline V gene. There are 14 residues in the CDR3. J gave up 6 bases and V 6 bases, and 10 bases lay outside the gene matches. The receptor comes from a female patient aged 2-9 years who had a stem cell transplant for aplastic anemia, so the T cells may come from the graft donor. Sequenced here: PBMCs, mostly from graft donor cells, sampled 60 days after TCRalphabeta/CD19-depleted stem cell transplant. The chain carries TRBV6-4 and TRBJ1-1; 7 positions agree with TRBD1. The CDR3 protein is CASRDGTVRAEAFF. The CDR3 coding sequence is TGTGCCAGCAGGGACGGGACAGTCAGGGCTGAAGCTTTCTTT.